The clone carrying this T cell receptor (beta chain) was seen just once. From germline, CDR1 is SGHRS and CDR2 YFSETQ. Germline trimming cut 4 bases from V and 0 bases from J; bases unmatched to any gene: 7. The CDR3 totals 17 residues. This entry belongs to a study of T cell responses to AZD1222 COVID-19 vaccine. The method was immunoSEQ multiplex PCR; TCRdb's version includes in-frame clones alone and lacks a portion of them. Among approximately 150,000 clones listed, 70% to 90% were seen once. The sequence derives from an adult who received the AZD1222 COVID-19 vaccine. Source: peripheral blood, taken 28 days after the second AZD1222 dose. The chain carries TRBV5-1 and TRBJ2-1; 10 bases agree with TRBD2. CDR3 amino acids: CASSKLSGGASYNEQFF. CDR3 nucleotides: TGCGCCAGCAGCAAGCTAAGCGGGGGGGCCTCCTACAATGAGCAGTTCTTC.